This TCR beta chain was recorded in a study of neurological immune-mediated disorders. This clonotype has at least ten counts. Per the germline V gene, CDR1 is LNHNV and CDR2 is YYDKDF (reference sequence). The CDR3 spans 15 residues. V was shortened by 1 base and J by 5 bases, with 11 bases between the two germline ends. TCRdb independently ran MiXCR on the 5' RACE reads; one entry per CDR3 protein. The sample yields some 42,000 distinct CDR3 sequences, around a tenth seen once. The specimen sequenced was CD4+ T cells from blood. This sequence was found in a woman aged 25-40 years with HTLV-1-associated myelopathy (HAM/TSP). The J gene is TRBJ2-2, the V gene TRBV15; D gene uncertain. CDR3 sequence reads: CATSRVASPTGELFF. CDR3 bases: TGTGCCACCAGCAGAGTGGCTAGTCCTACCGGGGAGCTGTTTTTT.